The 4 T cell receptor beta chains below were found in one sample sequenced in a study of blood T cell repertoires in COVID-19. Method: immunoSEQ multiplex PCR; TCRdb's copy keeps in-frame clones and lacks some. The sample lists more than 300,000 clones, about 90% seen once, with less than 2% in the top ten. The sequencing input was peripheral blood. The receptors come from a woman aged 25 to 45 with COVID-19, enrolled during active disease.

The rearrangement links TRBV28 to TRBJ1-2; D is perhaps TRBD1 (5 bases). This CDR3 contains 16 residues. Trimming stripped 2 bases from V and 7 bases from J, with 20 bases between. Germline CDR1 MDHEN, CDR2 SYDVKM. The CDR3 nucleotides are TGTGCCAGCAGTTTACCCGGACACCGCGAGGCCCGTGGCTACACCTTC. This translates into CASSLPGHREARGYTF.

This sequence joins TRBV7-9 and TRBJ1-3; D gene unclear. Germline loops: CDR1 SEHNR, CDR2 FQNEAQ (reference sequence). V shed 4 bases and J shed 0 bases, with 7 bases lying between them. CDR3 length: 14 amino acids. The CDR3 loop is CASSYLGSGNTIYF. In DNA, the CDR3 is TGTGCCAGCAGCTACCTAGGCTCTGGAAACACCATATATTTT.

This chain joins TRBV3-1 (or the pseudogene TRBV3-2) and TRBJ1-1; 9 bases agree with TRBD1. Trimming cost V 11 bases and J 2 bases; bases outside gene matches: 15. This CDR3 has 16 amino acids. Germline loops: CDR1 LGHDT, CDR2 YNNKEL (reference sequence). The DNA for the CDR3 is TGTGCCTCCTCGCCGTGGACAGGGGTAGGAAACACTGAAGCTTTCTTT. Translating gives CASSPWTGVGNTEAFF.

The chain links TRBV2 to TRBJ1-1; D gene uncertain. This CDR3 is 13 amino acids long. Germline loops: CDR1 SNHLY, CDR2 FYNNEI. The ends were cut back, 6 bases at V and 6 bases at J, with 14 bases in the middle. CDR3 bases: TGTGCCAGCAGGGGAGACGGTAGCCCTGAAGCTTTCTTT. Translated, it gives CASRGDGSPEAFF.